These T cell receptor beta chains were read from a single sample in a study of blood T cell repertoires in COVID-19. Measured with immunoSEQ multiplex PCR; TCRdb has only the in-frame clones, and not every one. The sample contains about 210,000 clones, less than 90% of which appear only once. The specimen was PBMCs or T cells enriched from blood (not recorded which). The receptor source for this set is a woman younger than 45 who had been exposed to COVID-19. Each CDR3 is given with its conserved first and last residue. D genes are given only for firm matches. Clone size is not always given. Where it is, it says once, few, many or a class for expanded clones.

d_call	v_call	clone_size	j_call	cdr3_aa	cdr3_nt
-	TRBV5-4	-	TRBJ1-2	CASSLRNRDGYTF	TGTGCCAGCAGCTTGAGGAACAGGGACGGCTACACCTTC
TRBD1	TRBV6-5	-	TRBJ2-2	CASSRQGWGTGELFF	TGTGCCAGCAGTCGACAGGGCTGGGGGACCGGGGAGCTGTTTTTT
-	TRBV10-1	-	TRBJ1-1	CASSNTGSTEAFF	TGCGCCAGCAGCAATACAGGGTCCACTGAAGCTTTCTTT
TRBD1	TRBV5-1	-	TRBJ1-4	CASSAGQGIGEKLFF	TGCGCCAGCAGCGCCGGACAGGGCATTGGTGAAAAACTGTTTTTT
-	TRBV10-1	-	TRBJ2-2	CASSDGGANTGELFF	TGCGCCAGCAGTGACGGCGGGGCGAACACCGGGGAGCTGTTTTTT
TRBD2	TRBV11-3	-	TRBJ2-3	CASSLDDQRGTSQYF	TGTGCCAGCAGCTTAGATGACCAGCGGGGGACATCGCAGTATTTT
-	TRBV21-1	few	TRBJ1-6	CASSAGTGEHSPLHF	TGTGCCAGCAGCGCCGGGACAGGGGAGCATTCACCCCTCCACTTT
TRBD1	TRBV27	-	TRBJ2-5	CASSPRTGRETQYF	TGTGCCAGCAGTCCGCGGACAGGGAGAGAGACCCAGTACTTC
-	TRBV21-1	-	TRBJ2-3	CASSKEGQGVNEPGLLFPDTQYF	TGTGCCAGCAGCAAAGAGGGACAGGGTGTCAACGAACCGGGACTCCTCTTCCCAGATACGCAGTATTTT
TRBD1	TRBV5-1	-	TRBJ2-1	CASSNRDRGVSEQFF	TGCGCCAGCAGCAACCGGGACAGGGGGGTGAGTGAGCAGTTCTTC
-	TRBV11-2	-	TRBJ1-1	CASSQGQYTEAFF	TGTGCCAGCAGCCAAGGACAGTACACTGAAGCTTTCTTT
-	TRBV29-1	-	TRBJ1-1	CSVEDHAGLGTEAFF	TGCAGCGTTGAAGATCATGCGGGGCTAGGAACTGAAGCTTTCTTT